This TCR beta chain was captured by sequencing in a study of T cells in Graves' hyperthyroidism and ophthalmopathy. This clonotype was picked up a small number of times. RNA transcripts served as the template for amplifying TCR beta CDR3 regions. The HTBI primer set drove a first-round RT-PCR of the TCR CDR3. Via MiXCR, TCRdb re-called the multiplex PCR reads, giving one row per CDR3 protein. The sample shows approximately 500,000 distinct CDR3 sequences, about half of them seen only once. V dropped 4 bases and J dropped 7; count of bases not matched to a gene: 6. The CDR3 spans 13 residues. Per germline, CDR1 SQVTM and CDR2 ANQGSEA.

The TCR originated in a woman aged 18-30 years with Graves' hyperthyroidism. The V call is TRBV29-1, the J call TRBJ1-5, with 8 nucleotides matching TRBD1. The sample consisted of peripheral blood or thyroid tissue (not recorded which). The CDR3 spells CSVAEQGGQPQHF. The CDR3, as DNA: TGCAGCGTTGCAGAACAGGGGGGGCAGCCCCAGCATTTT.